This is a list of T cell receptor beta chains from one sample in a study of T-cell memory formation after mild COVID-19. In TCRdb, the 5' RACE reads were re-called with MiXCR into one record per CDR3 protein. This sample has about 130,000 distinct CDR3 sequences; about 6% occur once, and the top ten carry roughly 2%. Sequencing input: PBMCs or a T cell subset sorted from them (not recorded which). The receptors derive from an adult woman who had mild COVID-19 (a few samples of this study predate the infection). Cell type and time point are not known. Each CDR3 is given with its conserved first and last residue. D genes are given only for firm matches. Only part of the rows carry a size: once, few, many, or a class if the clone is expanded.

j_call,clone_size,d_call,v_call,cdr3_nt,cdr3_aa
TRBJ2-1,.,.,TRBV29-1,TGCAGCGTGGAAACTGGGACCCCAGGGATTAGGAATGAGCAGTTCTTC,CSVETGTPGIRNEQFF
TRBJ1-3,.,.,TRBV30,TGTGCCTGGATCCCCCGACCTGGAAACACCATATATTTT,CAWIPRPGNTIYF
TRBJ2-1,few,TRBD1,TRBV7-2,TGTGCCAGCCAACCGGGACAGGGGGCAAGGGAGCAGTTCTTC,CASQPGQGAREQFF
TRBJ1-1,.,.,TRBV3-1,TGTGCCAGCAGCCGTCACAGGGATAACACTGAAGCTTTCTTT,CASSRHRDNTEAFF
TRBJ2-5,.,TRBD2,TRBV20-1,TGCAGTCCTCAGACTAGCGGGGGTGAGACCCAGTACTTC,CSPQTSGGETQYF
TRBJ2-1,.,TRBD1,TRBV7-2,TGTGCCAGCAGCTCGCCTACAGGGGGTGTAAGCAATGAGCAGTTCTTC,CASSSPTGGVSNEQFF
TRBJ2-5,few,.,TRBV3-1,TGTGCCAGCAGCCAAGATACCAGGGACCAAGAGACCCAGTACTTC,CASSQDTRDQETQYF
TRBJ2-1,many,TRBD2,TRBV29-1,TGCAGCGTTCTAGCGGAAGTAAGCTCCTACAATGAGCAGTTCTTC,CSVLAEVSSYNEQFF
TRBJ2-3,many,.,TRBV12-3/TRBV12-4,TGTGCCAGCAGTTACAGGGAAACAGATACGCAGTATTTT,CASSYRETDTQYF
TRBJ2-6,.,TRBD1,TRBV18,TGTGCCAGCTCGGGGACAGTCCCGTCTGGGGCCAACGTCCTGACTTTC,CASSGTVPSGANVLTF
TRBJ1-4,many,.,TRBV10-3,TGTGCCATCAGTGGGGAACAGGGCCGGAATGAAAAACTGTTTTTT,CAISGEQGRNEKLFF
TRBJ1-5,few,TRBD1,TRBV7-2,TGTGCCAGCAGCTTAGAGACCGGGACAGGGCTAAATCAGCCCCAGCATTTT,CASSLETGTGLNQPQHF
TRBJ2-1,.,TRBD2,TRBV4-2,TGTGCCAGCAGCCAAGGGGGACTAGCGGGAGTGGGTGAGCAGTTCTTC,CASSQGGLAGVGEQFF
TRBJ2-1,many,.,TRBV11-3,TGTGCCAGCAGCTCCACCTGGGTGCAGTTCTTC,CASSSTWVQFF
TRBJ2-2,many,.,TRBV5-8,TGTGCCAGCAGCTTGTCGTTTGTTAGGGGAAACACCGGGGAGCTGTTTTTT,CASSLSFVRGNTGELFF
TRBJ2-7,.,.,TRBV7-2,TGTGCCAGCAGCCCCCAGGGTCTCTCCTACGAGCAGTACTTC,CASSPQGLSYEQYF
TRBJ2-1,.,TRBD2,TRBV25-1,TGTGCCAGCAGTGAAGGGACTAGCGGTCTCAATGAGCAGTTCTTC,CASSEGTSGLNEQFF
TRBJ1-1,few,.,TRBV9,TGTGCCAGCAGCGTAGGTGGACACAGAACCACTGAAGCTTTCTTT,CASSVGGHRTTEAFF
TRBJ2-3,many,TRBD2,TRBV5-6,TGTGCCAGCAGCTTCGGGCTAGCGGGGGGGCCGAGCACAGATACGCAGTATTTT,CASSFGLAGGPSTDTQYF
TRBJ1-5,few,.,TRBV4-1,TGCGCCAGCAGCCAAGCAGATTCTACGAATCAGCCCCAGCATTTT,CASSQADSTNQPQHF
TRBJ2-3,few,TRBD2,TRBV6-5,TGTGCCAGCAGTTACAGCCTAGCGGGAGGAGGGAATACGCAGTATTTT,CASSYSLAGGGNTQYF
TRBJ2-7,many,TRBD1,TRBV5-1,TGCGCCAGCAGCTTTTCCGGGACAGGGGATCACGAGCAGTACTTC,CASSFSGTGDHEQYF
TRBJ2-7,many,TRBD2,TRBV5-1,TGCGCCAGCAGCACCGGACTAGCGGGGGGTTCCTACGAGCAGTACTTC,CASSTGLAGGSYEQYF
TRBJ1-2,.,.,TRBV4-2,TGTGCCAGCAGCCAGCAACGGGGAGACTATGGCTACACCTTC,CASSQQRGDYGYTF
TRBJ2-1,many,TRBD2,TRBV10-3,TGTGCCATCAGTGTTCAGACTAGCGGGAGTTTTAGGAATGAGCAGTTCTTC,CAISVQTSGSFRNEQFF
TRBJ1-2,many,.,TRBV5-1,TGCGCCAGCAGCCCGGATTTTTATGGCTACACCTTC,CASSPDFYGYTF
TRBJ2-3,.,TRBD2,TRBV20-1,TGCAGTGCTCTGGGGGGGTGGTATACGCAGTATTTT,CSALGGWYTQYF
TRBJ2-6,few,.,TRBV11-2,TGTGCCAGCAGCCCCATGCTCTCTGGGGCCAACGTCCTGACTTTC,CASSPMLSGANVLTF
TRBJ1-6,few,TRBD1,TRBV3-1,TGTGCCAGCAGCCAAGACGGAGGGGCAGGGGGCTGGTATAATTCACCCCTCCACTTT,CASSQDGGAGGWYNSPLHF
TRBJ1-3,many,.,TRBV12-3/TRBV12-4,TGTGCCAGCAACCCTACTAAAGACAGAGCTGGAAACACCATATATTTT,CASNPTKDRAGNTIYF
TRBJ2-5,few,.,TRBV6-2/TRBV6-3,TGTGCCAGCAGTTATTTAGCCGAAGAGACCCAGTACTTC,CASSYLAEETQYF
TRBJ2-7,many,.,TRBV19,TGTGCCAGTAGTGTTCCGCTAGCGACCTTGGTTGAGCAGTACTTC,CASSVPLATLVEQYF
TRBJ2-5,many,.,TRBV14,TGTGCCAGCAGCCGTTTTCAAGAGACCCAGTACTTC,CASSRFQETQYF
TRBJ2-7,few,.,TRBV7-3,TGTGCCAGCAGCTTAAGGCCAGGGGCTCGTGGGGACGAGCAGTACTTC,CASSLRPGARGDEQYF
TRBJ2-4,many,TRBD2,TRBV12-3/TRBV12-4,TGTGCCAGCAGTCCTAGCGGGAGGGCCATACAAAACATTCAGTACTTC,CASSPSGRAIQNIQYF
TRBJ1-4,many,TRBD1,TRBV5-1,TGCGCCAGCAGCCCGAACCCTACAGGGGGCGAAAAACTGTTTTTT,CASSPNPTGGEKLFF
TRBJ1-2,few,.,TRBV12-3/TRBV12-4,TGTGCCAGCAGTTCTCGCCGGGGAGACTATGGCTACACCTTC,CASSSRRGDYGYTF
TRBJ2-2,few,.,TRBV4-3,TGCGCCAGCAGCCAAGTTCGGCCTCCCGGGGAGCTGTTTTTT,CASSQVRPPGELFF
TRBJ2-3,many,TRBD2,TRBV20-1,TGCAGTGTTATAATCGGGGGGACTAGCACAGATACGCAGTATTTT,CSVIIGGTSTDTQYF
TRBJ1-3,few,.,TRBV12-3/TRBV12-4,TGTGCCAGCAGATCCTTCTCTGGAAACACCATATATTTT,CASRSFSGNTIYF
TRBJ1-6,.,.,TRBV19,TGTGCCAGTTCCAGGGAGGGTTCACCCCTCCACTTT,CASSREGSPLHF
TRBJ2-3,.,TRBD2,TRBV20-1,TGCAGTGCTAGACGCGGGACTAGCGGACGCACAGATACGCAGTATTTT,CSARRGTSGRTDTQYF
TRBJ2-7,few,.,TRBV10-3,TGTGCCATCGGGGGCACTATCTACGAGCAGTACTTC,CAIGGTIYEQYF
TRBJ1-2,few,.,TRBV5-6,TGTGCCAGCACCCGTCCGGGGGGGCAGGTAGGAGGCTACACCTTC,CASTRPGGQVGGYTF
TRBJ1-1,many,TRBD1,TRBV28,TGTGCCAGCAGTTCCCTACAGGGGGCGCGGACTGAAGCTTTCTTT,CASSSLQGARTEAFF
TRBJ2-3,.,TRBD2,TRBV19,TGTGCCAGTAGTATCGCCCCGGGACTATTCACAGATACGCAGTATTTT,CASSIAPGLFTDTQYF
TRBJ2-1,many,.,TRBV7-3,TGTGCCAGCAGCCCCGCTGGCCCCTACAATGAGCAGTTCTTC,CASSPAGPYNEQFF
TRBJ1-5,many,.,TRBV6-5,TGTGCCAGCAGTTTGGGCCGAAATCAGCCCCAGCATTTT,CASSLGRNQPQHF
TRBJ2-5,many,TRBD2,TRBV18,TGTGCCAGCTCACCACTCGAGGGACTAGCGGGAGGGCCAACCGGGCGGACCCAGTACTTC,CASSPLEGLAGGPTGRTQYF
TRBJ2-5,many,.,TRBV19,TGTGCCAGTAAAGATGGAGGAGGGATCCAAGAGACCCAGTACTTC,CASKDGGGIQETQYF
TRBJ2-7,many,TRBD1,TRBV4-2,TGTGCCAGCAGCCGTTACCAGCCTCGTTTCTTGGCGGGACAGGCGACTCCCTACGAGCAGTACTTC,CASSRYQPRFLAGQATPYEQYF